Listed below are T cell receptor beta chains from one sample, sequenced in a study of technical replicates of blood from a few donors. Profiling relied on immunoSEQ multiplex PCR, and the TCRdb table lists in-frame clones only, not all of them. This sample yields around 62,000 clones, of which roughly 98% are seen a single time; around 0.16% belongs to the top ten. Sequencing used T cells isolated from PBMCs. The receptors shown here come from a human donor in good health. CDR3s include the opening cysteine and the closing phenylalanine or tryptophan. The D gene is left open where the match is weak. Clone size, where shown, is once, few, many, or a class for clones that have expanded.

>TRBV7-9|TRBJ2-7|NA|TRBD2
TGTGCCAGCAGTTTCCTTTTTAGCGGGAGGGAGAACTACGAGCAGTACTTC
CASSFLFSGRENYEQYF
>TRBV29-1|TRBJ1-1|NA|NA
TGCAGCGTTATTATGAACACTGAAGCTTTCTTT
CSVIMNTEAFF
>TRBV19|TRBJ1-1|NA|NA
TGTGCCAGTAGTCAAGGGGTCACTGAAGCTTTCTTT
CASSQGVTEAFF
>TRBV4-2|TRBJ2-2|once|TRBD2
TGTGCCAGCAGCCAAGTAGTAGCGGGAGTGGACGGGGAGCTGTTTTTT
CASSQVVAGVDGELFF
>TRBV29-1|TRBJ2-1|NA|NA
TGCAGCGCTCCCATATGGGAGAGATACAATGAGCAGTTCTTC
CSAPIWERYNEQFF
>TRBV30|TRBJ2-5|NA|NA
TGTGCCTGGAGTGTAACTTACCAAGAGACCCAGTACTTC
CAWSVTYQETQYF
>TRBV13|TRBJ1-2|NA|NA
TGTGCCAGCAGCCTACAGGGTGCTGGCTACACCTTC
CASSLQGAGYTF
>TRBV7-9|TRBJ1-4|NA|NA
TGTGCCAGCAGCTTAGTGGGAGGCCGGGGCGGTGAAAAACTGTTTTTT
CASSLVGGRGGEKLFF
>TRBV10-1|TRBJ2-1|NA|TRBD2
TGCGCCAGCAGCCTTAATAGCGGGAGTGAGCAGTTCTTC
CASSLNSGSEQFF
>TRBV2|TRBJ1-3|NA|NA
TGTGCCAGCAGGGGGGGACTGCCCTCTGGAAACACCATATATTTT
CASRGGLPSGNTIYF
>TRBV2|TRBJ1-5|NA|NA
TGTGCCAGCACTAGGCTCGGGATGGGCAATCAGCCCCAGCATTTT
CASTRLGMGNQPQHF
>TRBV7-3|TRBJ2-2|NA|NA
TGTGCCAGCAGCTTAGGGGGGGCGGCGTCCGGGGAGCTGTTTTTT
CASSLGGAASGELFF
>TRBV5-1|TRBJ1-1|NA|NA
TGCGCCAGCAGCACAGGACAGATCACTGAAGCTTTCTTT
CASSTGQITEAFF
>TRBV28|TRBJ2-7|NA|TRBD1
TGTGCCAGCTATGGCCCGGGACAGGGTTACGAGCAGTACTTC
CASYGPGQGYEQYF
>TRBV9|TRBJ1-1|once|TRBD1
TGTGCCAGCAGCGTAGGGGCAGGGGGAAACACTGAAGCTTTCTTT
CASSVGAGGNTEAFF
>TRBV5-1|TRBJ2-2|NA|TRBD2
TGCGCCAGCAGCGTTACCGGGACTAGCGGGAGTACCGGGGAGCTGTTTTTT
CASSVTGTSGSTGELFF
>TRBV6-1|TRBJ1-2|NA|TRBD1
TGTGCCAGCAGTGACGGACAGGGTGGAGGCTACACCTTC
CASSDGQGGGYTF